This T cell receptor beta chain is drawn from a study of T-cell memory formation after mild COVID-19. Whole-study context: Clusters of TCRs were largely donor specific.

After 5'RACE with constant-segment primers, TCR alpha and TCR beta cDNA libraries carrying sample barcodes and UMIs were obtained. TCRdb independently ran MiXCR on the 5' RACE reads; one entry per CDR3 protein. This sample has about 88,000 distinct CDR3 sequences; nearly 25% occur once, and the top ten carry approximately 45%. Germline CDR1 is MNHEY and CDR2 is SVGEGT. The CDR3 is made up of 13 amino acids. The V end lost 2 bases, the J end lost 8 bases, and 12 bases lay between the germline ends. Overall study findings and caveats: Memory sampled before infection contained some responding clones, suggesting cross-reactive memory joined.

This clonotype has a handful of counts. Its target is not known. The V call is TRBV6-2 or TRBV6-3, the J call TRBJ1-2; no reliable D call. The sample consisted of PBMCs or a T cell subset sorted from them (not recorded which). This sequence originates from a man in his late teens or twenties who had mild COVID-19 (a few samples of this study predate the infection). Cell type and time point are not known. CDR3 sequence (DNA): TGTGCCAGCAGTTACGTCAGTTCAGGAGGCTACACCTTC. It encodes CASSYVSSGGYTF.